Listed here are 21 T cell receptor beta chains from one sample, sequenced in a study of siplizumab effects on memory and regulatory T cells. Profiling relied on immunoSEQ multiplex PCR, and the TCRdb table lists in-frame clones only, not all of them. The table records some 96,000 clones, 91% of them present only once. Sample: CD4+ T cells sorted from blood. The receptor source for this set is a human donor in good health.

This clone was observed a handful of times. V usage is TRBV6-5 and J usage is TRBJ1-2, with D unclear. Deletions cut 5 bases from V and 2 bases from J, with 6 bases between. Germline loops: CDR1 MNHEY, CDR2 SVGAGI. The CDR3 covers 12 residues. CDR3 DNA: TGTGCCAGCAGTCTGGACAACTATGGCTACACCTTC. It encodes CASSLDNYGYTF.

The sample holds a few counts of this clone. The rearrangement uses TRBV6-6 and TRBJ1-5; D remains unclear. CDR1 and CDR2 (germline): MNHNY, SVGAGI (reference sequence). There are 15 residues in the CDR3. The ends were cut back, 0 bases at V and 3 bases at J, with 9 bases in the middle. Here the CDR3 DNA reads TGTGCCAGCAGTTACTCTCGGGCGGACAATCAGCCCCAGCATTTT. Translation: CASSYSRADNQPQHF.

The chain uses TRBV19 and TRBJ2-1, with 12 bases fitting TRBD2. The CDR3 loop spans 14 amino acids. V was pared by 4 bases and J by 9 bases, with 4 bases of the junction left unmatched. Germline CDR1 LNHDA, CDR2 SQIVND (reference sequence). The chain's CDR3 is CASSTGLAGSEQFF. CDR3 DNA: TGTGCCAGTAGTACCGGACTAGCGGGGAGTGAGCAGTTCTTC.

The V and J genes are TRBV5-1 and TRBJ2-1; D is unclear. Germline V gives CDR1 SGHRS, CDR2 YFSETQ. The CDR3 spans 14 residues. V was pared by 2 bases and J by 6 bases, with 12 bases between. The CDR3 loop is CASSFGQVTNEQFF. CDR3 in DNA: TGCGCCAGCAGCTTCGGGCAGGTCACCAATGAGCAGTTCTTC.

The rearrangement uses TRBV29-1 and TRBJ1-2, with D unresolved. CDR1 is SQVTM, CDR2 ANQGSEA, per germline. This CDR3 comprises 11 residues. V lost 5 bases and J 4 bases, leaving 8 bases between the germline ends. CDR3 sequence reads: CSVFSTYGYTF. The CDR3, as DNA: TGCAGCGTTTTTTCGACCTATGGCTACACCTTC.

CDR3 DNA: TGTGCCAGCTCACCACGCCAGGCTTCCTACGAGCAGTACTTC. Residues: CASSPRQASYEQYF. This chain links TRBV18 with TRBJ2-7; D unclear. Germline CDR1 reads KGHSH; CDR2 reads LQKENI. The V end lost 1 base, the J end lost 1 base, and 8 bases lay between the germline ends. The CDR3 runs 14 residues.

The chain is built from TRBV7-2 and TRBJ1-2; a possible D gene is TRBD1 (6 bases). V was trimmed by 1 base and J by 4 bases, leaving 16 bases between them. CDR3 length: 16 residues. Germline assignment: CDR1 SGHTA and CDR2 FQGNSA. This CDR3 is CASSLGRGPSSYGYTF. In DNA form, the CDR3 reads TGTGCCAGCAGCTTAGGGCGGGGGCCCTCTAGCTATGGCTACACCTTC.

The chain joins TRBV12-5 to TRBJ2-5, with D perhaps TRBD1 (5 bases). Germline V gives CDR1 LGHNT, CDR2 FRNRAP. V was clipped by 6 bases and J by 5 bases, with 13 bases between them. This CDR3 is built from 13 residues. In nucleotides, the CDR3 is TGTGCTAGTGGGCAAGGGGTCGCGGAGACCCAGTACTTC. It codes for CASGQGVAETQYF.

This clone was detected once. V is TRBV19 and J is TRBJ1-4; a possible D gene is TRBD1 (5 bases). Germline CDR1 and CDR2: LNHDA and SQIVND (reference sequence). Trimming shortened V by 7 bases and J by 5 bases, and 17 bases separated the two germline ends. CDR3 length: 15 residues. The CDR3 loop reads CASNKVGTGNEKLFF. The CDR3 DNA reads TGTGCCAGTAACAAGGTCGGGACGGGGAATGAAAAACTGTTTTTT.

CDR3 nucleotides: TGTGCCAGCAGCTCCCGGGACAAGACGAACTACGAGCAGTACTTC. This sequence encodes CASSSRDKTNYEQYF. The chain links TRBV7-2 to TRBJ2-7; D is possibly TRBD1 (6 bases). There are 15 residues in the CDR3. Germline-derived CDR1 and CDR2 are SGHTA and FQGNSA. The V and J ends lost 4 bases and 3 bases respectively, with 16 bases between them.

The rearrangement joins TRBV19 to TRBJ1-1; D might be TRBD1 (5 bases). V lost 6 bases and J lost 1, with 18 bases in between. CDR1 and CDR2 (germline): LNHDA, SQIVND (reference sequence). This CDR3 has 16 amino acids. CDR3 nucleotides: TGTGCCAGTAGCCCCTGGGAGGGGTGGGAGAACACTGAAGCTTTCTTT. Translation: CASSPWEGWENTEAFF.

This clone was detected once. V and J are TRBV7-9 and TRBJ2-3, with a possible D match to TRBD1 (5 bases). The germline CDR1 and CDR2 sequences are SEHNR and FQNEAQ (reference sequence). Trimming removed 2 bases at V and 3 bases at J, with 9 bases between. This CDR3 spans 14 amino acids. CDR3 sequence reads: CASSLLAGTDTQYF. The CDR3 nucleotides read TGTGCCAGCAGCTTACTCGCAGGGACAGATACGCAGTATTTT.

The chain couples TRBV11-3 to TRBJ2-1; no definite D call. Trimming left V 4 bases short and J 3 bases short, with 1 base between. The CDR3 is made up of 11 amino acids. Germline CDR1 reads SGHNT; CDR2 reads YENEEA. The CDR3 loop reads CASSYYNEQFF. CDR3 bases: TGTGCCAGCAGCTACTACAATGAGCAGTTCTTC.

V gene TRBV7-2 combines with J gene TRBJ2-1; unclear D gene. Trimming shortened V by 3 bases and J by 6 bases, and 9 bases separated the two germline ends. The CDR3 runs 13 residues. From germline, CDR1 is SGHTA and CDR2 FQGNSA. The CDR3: CASSFGSVNEQFF. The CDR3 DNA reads TGTGCCAGCAGCTTTGGGTCGGTCAATGAGCAGTTCTTC.

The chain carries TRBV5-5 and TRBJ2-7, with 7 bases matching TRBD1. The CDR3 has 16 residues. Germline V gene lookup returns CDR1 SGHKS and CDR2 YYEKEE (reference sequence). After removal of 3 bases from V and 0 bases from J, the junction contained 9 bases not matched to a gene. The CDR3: CASSSKPTGSSYEQYF. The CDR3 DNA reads TGTGCCAGCAGCTCAAAACCGACAGGGAGCTCCTACGAGCAGTACTTC.

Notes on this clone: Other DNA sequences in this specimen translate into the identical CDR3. The CDR3 region is CASSQDRNYGYTF. The CDR3 nucleotides are TGCGCCAGCAGCCAAGACAGGAACTATGGCTACACCTTC. V is TRBV4-3 and J is TRBJ1-2; D call uncertain. This CDR3 has 13 amino acids. From germline, CDR1 is LGHNA and CDR2 YSLEER. V lost 0 bases, J lost 2 bases, and 4 bases lay in between.

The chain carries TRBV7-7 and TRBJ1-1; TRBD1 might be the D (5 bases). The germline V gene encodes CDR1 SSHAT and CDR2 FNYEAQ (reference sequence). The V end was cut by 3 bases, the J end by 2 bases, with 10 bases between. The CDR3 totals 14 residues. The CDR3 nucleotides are TGTGCCAGCAGCTTCCTGACAGATAACACTGAAGCTTTCTTT. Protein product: CASSFLTDNTEAFF.

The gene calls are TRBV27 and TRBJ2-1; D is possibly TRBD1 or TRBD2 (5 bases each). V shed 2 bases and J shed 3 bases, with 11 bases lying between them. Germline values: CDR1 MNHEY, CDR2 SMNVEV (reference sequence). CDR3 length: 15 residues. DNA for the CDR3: TGTGCCAGCAGTTTACACGGGGCCAGCTACAATGAGCAGTTCTTC. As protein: CASSLHGASYNEQFF.

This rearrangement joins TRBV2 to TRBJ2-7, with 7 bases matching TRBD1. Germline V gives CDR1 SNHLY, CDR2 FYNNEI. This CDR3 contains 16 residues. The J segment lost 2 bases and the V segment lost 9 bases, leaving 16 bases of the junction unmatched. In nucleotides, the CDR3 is TGTGCCAGTAGGAACCCCCAACAGGGGTCTCCCTACGAGCAGTACTTC. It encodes CASRNPQQGSPYEQYF.

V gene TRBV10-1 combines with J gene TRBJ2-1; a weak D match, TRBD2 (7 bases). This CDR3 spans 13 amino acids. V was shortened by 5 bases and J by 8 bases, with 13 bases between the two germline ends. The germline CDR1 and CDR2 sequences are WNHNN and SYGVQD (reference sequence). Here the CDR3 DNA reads TGCGCCAGCAGTCGCCGGGGGGCGTATGAGCAGTTCTTC. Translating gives CASSRRGAYEQFF.

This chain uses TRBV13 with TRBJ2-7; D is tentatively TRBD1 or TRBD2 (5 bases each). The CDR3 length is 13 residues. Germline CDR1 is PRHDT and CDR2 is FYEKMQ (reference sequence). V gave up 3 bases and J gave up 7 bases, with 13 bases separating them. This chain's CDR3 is CASSLRGTEEQYF. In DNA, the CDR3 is TGTGCCAGCAGCTTGAGGGGAACGGAGGAGCAGTACTTC.